The rows below give T cell receptor beta chains drawn from one sample of a study of blood T cell repertoires in COVID-19. Sequenced by immunoSEQ multiplex PCR; TCRdb stores in-frame clones only, minus some. The table lists 65,000 to 90,000 clones, roughly three quarters of them singletons, with 2% to 2.5% in the top ten. Input material: peripheral blood. The receptors derive from a man in his sixties or seventies with COVID-19, enrolled during active disease. The CDR3 runs from the conserved cysteine through the conserved F or W. The order of the fields is clone size, V gene, D gene, J gene, CDR3 protein, CDR3 DNA. A D gene is named only where the DNA matches it firmly. The listing skips clone size in some rows; elsewhere it reads once, few, many or a size class.

clone size: few
V gene: TRBV4-3
D gene: NA
J gene: TRBJ1-5
CDR3 protein: CASSQGQTNQPQHF
CDR3 DNA: TGCGCCAGCAGCCAAGGACAGACAAATCAGCCCCAGCATTTT

clone size: NA
V gene: TRBV10-3
D gene: TRBD2
J gene: TRBJ2-2
CDR3 protein: CPTTGGAAGELFF
CDR3 DNA: TGCCCCACCACCGGGGGGGCAGCGGGGGAGCTGTTTTTT

clone size: few
V gene: TRBV5-4
D gene: NA
J gene: TRBJ2-7
CDR3 protein: CASSLIGGRQYF
CDR3 DNA: TGTGCCAGCAGCTTGATTGGGGGCCGGCAGTACTTC

clone size: few
V gene: TRBV11-2
D gene: NA
J gene: TRBJ1-1
CDR3 protein: CASSLALSMNTEAFF
CDR3 DNA: TGTGCCAGCAGCTTAGCACTGAGTATGAACACTGAAGCTTTCTTT

clone size: few
V gene: TRBV4-3
D gene: NA
J gene: TRBJ1-1
CDR3 protein: CASSQDRDLTSEAFF
CDR3 DNA: TGCGCCAGCAGCCAAGATCGGGACTTGACCTCGGAAGCTTTCTTT

clone size: NA
V gene: TRBV3-1/TRBV3-2
D gene: TRBD2
J gene: TRBJ2-7
CDR3 protein: CASNSGLLAGRNEQYF
CDR3 DNA: TGTGCCAGCAACTCGGGATTGCTAGCGGGAAGAAACGAGCAGTACTTC

clone size: NA
V gene: TRBV30
D gene: TRBD1
J gene: TRBJ2-3
CDR3 protein: CAGNRGSGTDTQYF
CDR3 DNA: TGTGCCGGAAACAGGGGGTCCGGCACAGATACGCAGTATTTT

clone size: NA
V gene: TRBV6-5
D gene: NA
J gene: TRBJ1-2
CDR3 protein: CASRSGGNYGYTF
CDR3 DNA: TGTGCCAGCAGATCGGGGGGCAACTATGGCTACACCTTC

clone size: NA
V gene: TRBV19
D gene: TRBD2
J gene: TRBJ2-1
CDR3 protein: CATDKRGPYNEQFF
CDR3 DNA: TGTGCCACGGACAAGCGGGGCCCCTACAATGAGCAGTTCTTC

clone size: NA
V gene: TRBV2
D gene: TRBD2
J gene: TRBJ2-5
CDR3 protein: CASSPGSGLAEETQYF
CDR3 DNA: TGTGCCAGCAGCCCGGGGTCGGGACTAGCAGAAGAGACCCAGTACTTC

clone size: NA
V gene: TRBV6-5
D gene: NA
J gene: TRBJ2-5
CDR3 protein: CASSPLASRTQYF
CDR3 DNA: TGTGCCAGCAGCCCCCTAGCCTCCCGGACCCAGTACTTC

clone size: NA
V gene: TRBV30
D gene: NA
J gene: TRBJ1-1
CDR3 protein: CAWRWGGGATEAFF
CDR3 DNA: TGTGCCTGGAGGTGGGGTGGCGGGGCCACTGAAGCTTTCTTT

clone size: few
V gene: TRBV3-1/TRBV3-2
D gene: TRBD1
J gene: TRBJ1-1
CDR3 protein: CASRRDRLNTEAFF
CDR3 DNA: TGTGCCAGCAGACGGGACAGGTTAAACACTGAAGCTTTCTTT

clone size: NA
V gene: TRBV9
D gene: TRBD1
J gene: TRBJ1-5
CDR3 protein: CASSVQGDSYGPQHF
CDR3 DNA: TGTGCCAGCAGCGTACAGGGGGACAGCTACGGGCCCCAGCATTTT

clone size: few
V gene: TRBV5-1
D gene: NA
J gene: TRBJ1-1
CDR3 protein: CASSETVATEAFF
CDR3 DNA: TGCGCCAGCAGCGAGACAGTTGCCACTGAAGCTTTCTTT

clone size: NA
V gene: TRBV24-1
D gene: NA
J gene: TRBJ1-2
CDR3 protein: CATYGPGVGYTF
CDR3 DNA: TGTGCCACCTACGGACCAGGGGTCGGCTACACCTTC

clone size: NA
V gene: TRBV6-2/TRBV6-3
D gene: NA
J gene: TRBJ2-5
CDR3 protein: CASSYSGTQYF
CDR3 DNA: TGTGCCAGCAGTTACAGCGGGACCCAGTACTTC

clone size: NA
V gene: TRBV5-4
D gene: NA
J gene: TRBJ1-3
CDR3 protein: CASSSRQGSGNTIYF
CDR3 DNA: TGTGCCAGCAGCTCCCGCCAGGGCTCTGGAAACACCATATATTTT

clone size: NA
V gene: TRBV6-5
D gene: NA
J gene: TRBJ1-2
CDR3 protein: CASSSTGESGYTF
CDR3 DNA: TGTGCCAGCAGCTCAACCGGGGAGAGTGGCTACACCTTC

clone size: few
V gene: TRBV5-6
D gene: NA
J gene: TRBJ1-2
CDR3 protein: CASSLVGLNYGYTF
CDR3 DNA: TGTGCCAGCAGCTTGGTGGGGCTTAACTATGGCTACACCTTC

clone size: NA
V gene: TRBV6-2/TRBV6-3
D gene: NA
J gene: TRBJ2-7
CDR3 protein: CASSTQGPYEQYF
CDR3 DNA: TGTGCCAGCAGTACACAGGGACCCTACGAGCAGTACTTC

clone size: NA
V gene: TRBV9
D gene: NA
J gene: TRBJ1-4
CDR3 protein: CASSVATSGVGEKLFF
CDR3 DNA: TGTGCCAGCAGCGTAGCAACAAGCGGCGTCGGGGAAAAACTGTTTTTT

clone size: few
V gene: TRBV4-1
D gene: NA
J gene: TRBJ1-5
CDR3 protein: CASSQGLVYASNQPQHF
CDR3 DNA: TGCGCCAGCAGCCAAGGGTTAGTATACGCTAGCAATCAGCCCCAGCATTTT

clone size: few
V gene: TRBV7-8
D gene: NA
J gene: TRBJ2-3
CDR3 protein: CASSLIRGNTDTQYF
CDR3 DNA: TGTGCCAGCAGCTTAATTCGAGGGAATACAGATACGCAGTATTTT

clone size: NA
V gene: TRBV5-4
D gene: NA
J gene: TRBJ1-1
CDR3 protein: CASSLGSRGTEAFF
CDR3 DNA: TGTGCCAGCAGCTTGGGCAGCCGGGGCACTGAAGCTTTCTTT

clone size: NA
V gene: TRBV23-1
D gene: TRBD2
J gene: TRBJ2-1
CDR3 protein: CASSRALREGGNEQFF
CDR3 DNA: TGCGCCAGCAGTCGGGCTCTGCGGGAGGGTGGCAATGAGCAGTTCTTC

clone size: NA
V gene: TRBV24-1
D gene: TRBD2
J gene: TRBJ2-3
CDR3 protein: CATSDAGTSGRLVTDTQYF
CDR3 DNA: TGTGCCACCAGTGATGCCGGGACTAGCGGGAGACTTGTCACAGATACGCAGTATTTT

clone size: NA
V gene: TRBV3-1/TRBV3-2
D gene: TRBD2
J gene: TRBJ2-2
CDR3 protein: CASSQALAGVPGELFF
CDR3 DNA: TGTGCCAGCAGCCAAGCCCTAGCGGGAGTACCCGGGGAGCTGTTTTTT

clone size: NA
V gene: TRBV7-2
D gene: TRBD2
J gene: TRBJ2-7
CDR3 protein: CASSFPPLAGVISYEQYF
CDR3 DNA: TGTGCCAGCAGCTTTCCCCCTCTAGCGGGAGTGATCTCCTACGAGCAGTACTTC

clone size: NA
V gene: TRBV6-5
D gene: NA
J gene: TRBJ1-2
CDR3 protein: CASSLQGYYGYTF
CDR3 DNA: TGTGCCAGCAGTCTACAGGGCTACTATGGCTACACCTTC

clone size: NA
V gene: TRBV10-3
D gene: NA
J gene: TRBJ1-1
CDR3 protein: CAISESRGTEAFF
CDR3 DNA: TGTGCCATCAGTGAGTCAAGGGGAACTGAAGCTTTCTTT

clone size: once
V gene: TRBV7-2
D gene: TRBD2
J gene: TRBJ2-1
CDR3 protein: CASSLVGLAGERQFF
CDR3 DNA: TGTGCCAGCAGCTTAGTCGGACTAGCGGGAGAGCGACAGTTCTTC

clone size: NA
V gene: TRBV27
D gene: TRBD1
J gene: TRBJ2-7
CDR3 protein: CASSLQGDSSYEQYF
CDR3 DNA: TGTGCCAGCAGTTTACAGGGGGACAGTTCCTACGAGCAGTACTTC

clone size: few
V gene: TRBV12-3/TRBV12-4
D gene: NA
J gene: TRBJ1-2
CDR3 protein: CASRQDSHGYTF
CDR3 DNA: TGTGCCAGCAGACAGGACAGCCATGGCTACACCTTC

clone size: few
V gene: TRBV18
D gene: NA
J gene: TRBJ1-5
CDR3 protein: CASSPRRYSNQPQHF
CDR3 DNA: TGTGCCAGCTCACCACGTAGATATAGCAATCAGCCCCAGCATTTT

clone size: few
V gene: TRBV25-1
D gene: NA
J gene: TRBJ2-7
CDR3 protein: CASSEGYTDYEQYF
CDR3 DNA: TGTGCCAGCAGTGAAGGGTACACAGACTACGAGCAGTACTTC

clone size: once
V gene: TRBV30
D gene: NA
J gene: TRBJ1-1
CDR3 protein: CAWMKGIGGTEAFF
CDR3 DNA: TGTGCCTGGATGAAAGGTATAGGGGGCACTGAAGCTTTCTTT

clone size: NA
V gene: TRBV4-3
D gene: TRBD1
J gene: TRBJ2-3
CDR3 protein: CASSQAAQHRGPDTQYF
CDR3 DNA: TGCGCCAGCAGCCAAGCCGCGCAACACAGGGGGCCTGATACGCAGTATTTT

clone size: NA
V gene: TRBV27
D gene: NA
J gene: TRBJ2-1
CDR3 protein: CASSLTPYRDNEQFF
CDR3 DNA: TGTGCCAGCAGTTTAACTCCATACAGGGACAATGAGCAGTTCTTC

clone size: NA
V gene: TRBV5-5
D gene: TRBD1
J gene: TRBJ1-2
CDR3 protein: CASRPGTGNGIGYTF
CDR3 DNA: TGTGCCAGCAGACCAGGGACAGGGAACGGAATCGGCTACACCTTC

clone size: NA
V gene: TRBV24-1
D gene: NA
J gene: TRBJ2-5
CDR3 protein: CATSDYNQETQYF
CDR3 DNA: TGTGCCACCAGTGATTATAACCAAGAGACCCAGTACTTC

clone size: NA
V gene: TRBV27
D gene: NA
J gene: TRBJ2-1
CDR3 protein: CASSLASGGPGNEQFF
CDR3 DNA: TGTGCCAGCAGTCTAGCTTCCGGAGGGCCGGGAAATGAGCAGTTCTTC